This T cell receptor beta chain emerged from a study of Ad26.COV2.S vaccination and SARS-CoV-2 variants. At the level of the study: Intramuscularly, Ad26.COV2.S was given either once or twice, 56 days apart. Study-level results: Substantial response breadth was reportedly seen for spike-specific CD8+ and CD4+ T cells after vaccination. It was found that vaccine and placebo recipients had similar non-spike TCR breadth.

Generated by immunoSEQ multiplex PCR, the TCRdb table keeps only in-frame clones and is missing some. The top ten clones hold roughly 3.5% of a sample with about 390,000 clones, less than 90% of them seen once. The CDR3 is made up of 18 amino acids. V was clipped by 1 base and J by 5 bases; unmatched bases: 7. Germline V gene lookup returns CDR1 LGHDT and CDR2 YNNKEL (reference sequence). Treatment specified: 15 to 20 received Ad26.COV2.S at low or high dose, single or two shots; several received placebo; per-sample allocation not given. Following the first vaccine or placebo injection, samples were taken on day 63. With respect to this clone: The antigen remains undetermined.

The receptor comes from a person aged 18-65 years who received the Ad26.COV2.S COVID-19 vaccine or a placebo. The specimen comprised peripheral blood, sampled in a trial of Ad26.COV2.S vaccine versus placebo. The genes are TRBV3-1 (or the pseudogene TRBV3-2) and TRBJ2-5, with TRBD2 identical over 16 bases. The CDR3 region is CASSQVGTSGGAGETQYF. In nucleotides, the CDR3 is TGTGCCAGCAGCCAAGTAGGGACTAGCGGGGGGGCAGGGGAGACCCAGTACTTC.